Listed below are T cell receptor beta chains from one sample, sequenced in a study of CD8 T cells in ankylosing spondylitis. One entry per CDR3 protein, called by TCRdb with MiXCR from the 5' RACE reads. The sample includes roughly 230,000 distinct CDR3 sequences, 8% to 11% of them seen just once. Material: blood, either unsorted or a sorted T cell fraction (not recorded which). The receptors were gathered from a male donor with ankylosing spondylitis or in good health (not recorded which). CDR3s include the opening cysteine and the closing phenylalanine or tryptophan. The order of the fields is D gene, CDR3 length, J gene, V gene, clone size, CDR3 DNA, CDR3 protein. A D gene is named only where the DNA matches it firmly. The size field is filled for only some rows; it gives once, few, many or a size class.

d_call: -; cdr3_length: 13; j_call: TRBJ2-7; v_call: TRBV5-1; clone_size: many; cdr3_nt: TGCGCCAGCAGCCCCTCCCCCGGGGCCGAGCAGTACTTC; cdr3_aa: CASSPSPGAEQYF
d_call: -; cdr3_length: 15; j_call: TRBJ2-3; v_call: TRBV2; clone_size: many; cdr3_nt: TGTGCCAGCAGTCGGGGCAGGGGTCCCACAGATACGCAGTATTTT; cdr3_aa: CASSRGRGPTDTQYF
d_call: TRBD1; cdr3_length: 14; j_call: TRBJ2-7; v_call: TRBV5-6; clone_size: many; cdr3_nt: TGTGCCAGCAGCATAGGACAGGGCGCCTACGAGCAGTACTTC; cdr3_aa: CASSIGQGAYEQYF
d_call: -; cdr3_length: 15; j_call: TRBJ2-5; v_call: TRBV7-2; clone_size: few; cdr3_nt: TGTGCCAGCAGCTTAGCTAAGGTGGGACCAGAGACCCAGTACTTC; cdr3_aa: CASSLAKVGPETQYF
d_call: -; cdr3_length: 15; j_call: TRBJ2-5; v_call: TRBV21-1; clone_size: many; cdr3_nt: TGTGCCGGAGGTTGGACTAGCGGGGGCCAGGGGACCCAGTACTTC; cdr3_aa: CAGGWTSGGQGTQYF
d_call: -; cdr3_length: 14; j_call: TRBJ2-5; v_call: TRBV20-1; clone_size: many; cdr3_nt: TGCAGTGCTAGAGGACAGAGTAGAGGAGAGACCCAGTACTTC; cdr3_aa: CSARGQSRGETQYF
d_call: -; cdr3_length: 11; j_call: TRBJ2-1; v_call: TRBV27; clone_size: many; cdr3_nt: TGTGCCAGCAGTTTTGCCGGTGAGCAGTTCTTC; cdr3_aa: CASSFAGEQFF
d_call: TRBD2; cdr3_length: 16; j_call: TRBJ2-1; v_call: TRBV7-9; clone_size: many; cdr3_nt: TGTGCCAGCAGCCCTCCTAGCGGGGCGGATTACAATGAGCAGTTCTTC; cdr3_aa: CASSPPSGADYNEQFF
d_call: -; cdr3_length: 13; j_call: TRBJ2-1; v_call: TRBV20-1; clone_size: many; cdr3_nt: TGCAGTGCTAGGAGTCAGGGACTGAATGAGCAGTTCTTC; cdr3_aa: CSARSQGLNEQFF
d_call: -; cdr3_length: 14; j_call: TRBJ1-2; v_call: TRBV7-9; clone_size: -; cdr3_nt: TGTGCCAGCAGCTCCCGAATGGCTAACTATGGCTACACCTTC; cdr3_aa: CASSSRMANYGYTF
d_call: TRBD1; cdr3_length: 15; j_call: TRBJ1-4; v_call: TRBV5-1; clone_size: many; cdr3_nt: TGCGCCAGCAGCTTGAGACAGGGAGGCGATGAAAAACTGTTTTTT; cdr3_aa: CASSLRQGGDEKLFF
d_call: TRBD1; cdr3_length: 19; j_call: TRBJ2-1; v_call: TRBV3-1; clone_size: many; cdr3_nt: TGTGCCAGCAGCCAAGACTTACAGGGGGAGACAGGGGCATTTGATGAGCAGTTCTTC; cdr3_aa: CASSQDLQGETGAFDEQFF
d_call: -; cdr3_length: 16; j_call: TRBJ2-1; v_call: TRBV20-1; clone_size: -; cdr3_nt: TGCAGTGCTCTTCGTACTCCGGGACTCTCCTACAATGAGCAGTTCTTC; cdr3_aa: CSALRTPGLSYNEQFF
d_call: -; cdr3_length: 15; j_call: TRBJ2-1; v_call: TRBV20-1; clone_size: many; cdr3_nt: TGCAGTGCTAGGGGTAGCGGACACTCCTACAATGAGCAGTTCTTC; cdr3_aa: CSARGSGHSYNEQFF
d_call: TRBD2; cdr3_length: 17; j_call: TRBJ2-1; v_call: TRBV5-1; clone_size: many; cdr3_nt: TGCGCCAGCAGCTTGGAGCCAGGTCCAGGGATACTAGCGGACCAGTTCTTC; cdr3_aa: CASSLEPGPGILADQFF
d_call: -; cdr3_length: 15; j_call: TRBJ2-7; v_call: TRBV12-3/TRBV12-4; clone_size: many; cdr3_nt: TGTGCCAGCAGTACGCGGGCCCCGAGCTCCTACGAGCAGTACTTC; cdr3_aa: CASSTRAPSSYEQYF
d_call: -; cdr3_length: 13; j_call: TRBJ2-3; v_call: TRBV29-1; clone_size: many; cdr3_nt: TGCAGCGAGATAGCGTGGAGCACAGATACGCAGTATTTT; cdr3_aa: CSEIAWSTDTQYF
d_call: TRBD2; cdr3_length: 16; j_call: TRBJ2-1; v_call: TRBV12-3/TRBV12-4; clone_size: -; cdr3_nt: TGTGCCAGCAGTTTAGCGGGCGGGGGAAAATACAATGAGCAGTTCTTC; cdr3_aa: CASSLAGGGKYNEQFF
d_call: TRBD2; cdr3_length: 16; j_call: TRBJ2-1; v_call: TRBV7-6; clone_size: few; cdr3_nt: TGTGCCAGCAGCGCGCTAGTTGCGGTTGGGGGGGGTGAGCAGTTCTTC; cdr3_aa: CASSALVAVGGGEQFF
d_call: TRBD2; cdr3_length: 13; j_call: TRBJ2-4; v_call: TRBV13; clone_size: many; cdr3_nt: TGTGCCAGCAGCTTCCGGGGACTAGCGGTTCAGTACTTC; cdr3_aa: CASSFRGLAVQYF
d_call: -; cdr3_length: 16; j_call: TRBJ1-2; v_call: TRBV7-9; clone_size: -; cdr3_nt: TGTGCCAGCAGCTTAATAAGGAGCCAGGGGAGGGATGGCTACACCTTC; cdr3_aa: CASSLIRSQGRDGYTF
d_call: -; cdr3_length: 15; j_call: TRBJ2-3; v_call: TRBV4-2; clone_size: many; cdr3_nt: TGTGCCAGCAGCCAAGAGCCGAGGGACACAGATACGCAGTATTTT; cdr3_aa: CASSQEPRDTDTQYF
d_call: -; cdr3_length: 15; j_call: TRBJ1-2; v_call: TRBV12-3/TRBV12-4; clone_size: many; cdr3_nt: TGTGCCAGCAGTTCCCCGGACGGCCTTAACTATGGCTACACCTTC; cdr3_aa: CASSSPDGLNYGYTF
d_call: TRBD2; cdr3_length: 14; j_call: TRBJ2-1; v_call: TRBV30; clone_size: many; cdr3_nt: TGTGCCAGGGAGGCTAGCGGGAGGCTCGGTGAGCAGTTCTTC; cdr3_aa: CAREASGRLGEQFF
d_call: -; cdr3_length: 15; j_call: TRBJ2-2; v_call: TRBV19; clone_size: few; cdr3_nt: TGTGCCAGTAGTATAGATGGCGGGGCCACCGGGGAGCTGTTTTTT; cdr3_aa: CASSIDGGATGELFF
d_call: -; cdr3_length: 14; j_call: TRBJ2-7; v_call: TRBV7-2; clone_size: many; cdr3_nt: TGTGCCAGCAGCTTAGTGGGACCGAACTTCGAGCAGTACTTC; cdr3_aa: CASSLVGPNFEQYF
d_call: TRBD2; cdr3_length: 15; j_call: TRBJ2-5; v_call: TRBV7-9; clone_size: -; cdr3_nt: TGTGCCAGCAGCCTCCTAGCGGGAGGATCAGAGACCCAGTACTTC; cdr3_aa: CASSLLAGGSETQYF
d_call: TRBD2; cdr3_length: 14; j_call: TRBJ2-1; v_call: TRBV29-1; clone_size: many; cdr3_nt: TGCAGCGTTGAACGCGGGAGCTCCTACAATGAGCAGTTCTTC; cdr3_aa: CSVERGSSYNEQFF
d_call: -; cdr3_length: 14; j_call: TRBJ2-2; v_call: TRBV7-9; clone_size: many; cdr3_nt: TGTGCCAGCAGCCTCGTGAGAAACACCGGGGAGCTGTTTTTT; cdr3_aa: CASSLVRNTGELFF
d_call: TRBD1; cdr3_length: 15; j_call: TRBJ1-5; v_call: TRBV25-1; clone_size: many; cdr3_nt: TGTGCCAGCAGTCAAACAGGGGTCGGCAATCAGCCCCAGCATTTT; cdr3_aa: CASSQTGVGNQPQHF
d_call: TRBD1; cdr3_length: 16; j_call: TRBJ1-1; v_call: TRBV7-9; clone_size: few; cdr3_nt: TGTGCCAGCAGCTTAGCGTCTACAGGGGGGGACACTGAAGCTTTCTTT; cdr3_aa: CASSLASTGGDTEAFF
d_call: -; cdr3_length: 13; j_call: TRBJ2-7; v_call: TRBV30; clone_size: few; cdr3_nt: TGTGCCTGGGGGGGCCAAAATACCTACGAGCAGTACTTC; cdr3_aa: CAWGGQNTYEQYF
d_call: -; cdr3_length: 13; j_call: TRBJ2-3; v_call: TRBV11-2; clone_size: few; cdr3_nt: TGTGCCAGCAGCTTCTCGCAATCAGATCCGCAGTATTTT; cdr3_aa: CASSFSQSDPQYF
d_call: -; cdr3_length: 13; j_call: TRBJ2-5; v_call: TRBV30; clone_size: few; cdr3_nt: TGTGCCTGGAAACGTGCGGGGCAAGAGACCCAGTACTTC; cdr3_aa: CAWKRAGQETQYF
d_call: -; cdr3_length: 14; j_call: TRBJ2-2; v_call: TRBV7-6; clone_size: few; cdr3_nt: TGTGCCAGCAGCCCAGAGCGTCGCACCGGGGAGCTGTTTTTT; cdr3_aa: CASSPERRTGELFF
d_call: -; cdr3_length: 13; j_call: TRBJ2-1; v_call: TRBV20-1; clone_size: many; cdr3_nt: TGCAGTGCTCTAAGGACTCGTCAGGATGAGCAGTTCTTC; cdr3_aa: CSALRTRQDEQFF
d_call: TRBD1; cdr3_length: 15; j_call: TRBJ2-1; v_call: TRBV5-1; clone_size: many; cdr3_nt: TGCGCCAGCAGCTTAACCGGGACAGCGCTGGGTGAGCAGTTCTTC; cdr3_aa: CASSLTGTALGEQFF
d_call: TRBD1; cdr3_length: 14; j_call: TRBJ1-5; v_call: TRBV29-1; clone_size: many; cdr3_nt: TGCAGCGTAGCGACAGGGACGAGCAATCAGCCCCAGCATTTT; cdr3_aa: CSVATGTSNQPQHF
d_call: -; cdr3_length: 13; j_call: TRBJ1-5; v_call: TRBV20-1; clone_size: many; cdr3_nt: TGCAGTCCCTCGTCGGGTCCAAATCAGCCCCAGCATTTT; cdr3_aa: CSPSSGPNQPQHF